This note documents a single TCR beta chain sequence. This clone appeared a single time. Its antigen is not yet known. Base qualities are not provided; no much larger clone lies one nucleotide away. The sample comes from a study of blood T cell repertoires in COVID-19 (dated by TCRdb to between 2020 and 2021). Study-level background: Samples covering the acute and convalescent phases of COVID-19 were provided by collaborators in the United States, Italy and Spain. Deeply sampled blood TCRbeta repertoires from subjects exposed to, actively infected with, or recovered from COVID-19 were included in the dataset. Samples came from the ongoing ImmuneRACE study (first 160 participants) plus 1,254 subjects from 6 global collaborators. The material from the prospective study consisted of cDNA or gDNA derived from T cells, B-cell-depleted T cells, or PBMCs. HLA class I and class II types, where available, came from metadata supplied by the sample provider rather than from assay-based typing. The repertoires were made available in a free public database intended to serve as a resource for research on the immune response to SARS-CoV-2. The sample metadata nearly always contained a de-identified subject ID, COVID-19 status, age in years and sex.

Summary of the overall study and its limitations: Clinical and demographic metadata were provided uncurated, with the amount varying by source and participant.

Samples from volunteer blood donors who had recovered from COVID-19 were contributed by a second Seattle source. Whole blood was collected in K2EDTA tubes by collaborating institutions according to the institutions' own protocols. For TCRbeta analysis, collaborators shipped samples as frozen whole blood, isolated PBMCs, or DNA extracted from either of those sample types. TCRbeta CDR3 regions were amplified from genomic DNA using the immunoSEQ Assay, a bias-controlled multiplex PCR. The authors processed their data as follows. Within the assay, amplification of reference gene primers was used to estimate how many nucleated cells each sample contained. Sequence reads were collapsed and filtered to measure the absolute abundance of every unique TCRbeta CDR3 rearrangement. For each sample, productive Simpson clonality was calculated as the square root of Simpson's diversity index across productive rearrangements. The immuneACCESS repertoire file appears here via TCRdb, limited to in-frame rearrangements. These files lack a portion of the clones; in checked studies, under half of the deficit traces to unresolved V genes, and the cause of the others is not known. V, J and clone size were drawn from that table, and D and trimming were deduced from the DNA. Recorded for this sample are about 230,000 clones; approximately 82% of them occurred a single time. The ten top clones hold approximately 2.3% of the sample.

The germline V gene sets CDR1 to SGHTA and CDR2 to FQGNSA. From V the trimming removes 4 bases and from J it removes 8 bases, while the gene matches leave 8 bases of the junction unaccounted for. The CDR3 holds 16 amino acids from the cysteine to the phenylalanine. The DNA shown is the 48-base CDR3, in frame from base 1. Source material: peripheral blood. This TCR was recovered from a man aged 35 to 55 who had recovered from COVID-19. In this chain, TRBV7-2 is recombined with TRBJ2-1; TRBD2 fits 13 bases in the junction. The CDR3 reads CASSSRTSGSRDEQFF. The DNA sequence is TGTGCCAGCAGCTCCCGGACTAGCGGGAGTAGGGATGAGCAGTTCTTC.